The T cell receptor beta chain under discussion was sequenced for a study of technical replicates of blood from a handful of donors. Unmatched junction bases numbered 13, after V lost 5 bases and J lost 4 bases. This CDR3 contains 18 residues. Germline loops: CDR1 SGHTA, CDR2 FQGNSA. TCRdb's table, derived via immunoSEQ multiplex PCR, lists solely in-frame clones and lacks some. Of roughly 72,000 clones listed, 85% to 95% are singletons. The sequenced material came from T cells isolated from PBMCs. V is TRBV7-2 and J is TRBJ2-2; 10 bases are a match to TRBD2. The clonotype comes from a human donor in good health. The DNA for the CDR3 is TGTGCCAGCAGCCCCGGGAGCAGCGGGAGGGCTTCCACCGGGGAGCTGTTTTTT. Translated, it gives CASSPGSSGRASTGELFF. The entire variable domain, with the rest obtained from reference TRBV7-2 and TRBJ2-2, is as follows: GAGVSQSPSNKVTEKGKDVELRCDPISGHTALYWYRQSLGQGLEFLIYFQGNSAPDKSGLPSDRFSAERTGGSVSTLTIQRTQQEDSAVYLCASSPGSSGRASTGELFFGEGSRLTVL.